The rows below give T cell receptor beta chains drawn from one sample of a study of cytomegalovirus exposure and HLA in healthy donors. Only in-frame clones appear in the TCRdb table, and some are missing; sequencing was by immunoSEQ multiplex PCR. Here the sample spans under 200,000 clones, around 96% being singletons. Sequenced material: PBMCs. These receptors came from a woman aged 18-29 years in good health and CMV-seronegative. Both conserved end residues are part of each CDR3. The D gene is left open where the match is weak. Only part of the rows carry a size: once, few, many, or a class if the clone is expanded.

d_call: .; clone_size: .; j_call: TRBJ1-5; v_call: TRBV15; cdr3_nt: TGTGCCACCAGCAGCAGGGGAGGCAATCAGCCCCAGCATTTT; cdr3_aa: CATSSRGGNQPQHF
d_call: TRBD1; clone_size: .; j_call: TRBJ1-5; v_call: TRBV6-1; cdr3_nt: TGTGCCAGCAGTACGGACAGGGCGGGGAATCAGCCCCAGCATTTT; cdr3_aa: CASSTDRAGNQPQHF
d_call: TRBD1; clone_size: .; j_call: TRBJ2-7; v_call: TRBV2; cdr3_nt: TGTGCCAGCATACAGGGGGTGGTAGGCGAGCAGTACTTC; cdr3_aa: CASIQGVVGEQYF
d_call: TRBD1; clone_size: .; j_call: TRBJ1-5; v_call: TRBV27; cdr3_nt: TGTGCCAGCAGACAACTCGCGGGACAGGGTAATCAGCCCCAGCATTTT; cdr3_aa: CASRQLAGQGNQPQHF
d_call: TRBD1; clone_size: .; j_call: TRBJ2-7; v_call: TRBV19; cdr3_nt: TGTGCCAGTAGTATGGGGGGACAGGGCCTCTACGAGCAGTACTTC; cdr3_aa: CASSMGGQGLYEQYF
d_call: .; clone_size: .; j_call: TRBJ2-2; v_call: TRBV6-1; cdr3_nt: TGTGCCAGCTGCAGGACAGCGTTGACCGGGGAGCTGTTTTTT; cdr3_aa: CASCRTALTGELFF
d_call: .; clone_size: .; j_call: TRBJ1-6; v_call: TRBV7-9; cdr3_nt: TGTGCCAGCAGCTCAGGGACAACTGGCGCTTCACCCCTCCACTTT; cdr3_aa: CASSSGTTGASPLHF
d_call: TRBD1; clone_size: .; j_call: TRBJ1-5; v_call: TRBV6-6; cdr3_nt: TGTGCCAGCAGTTCAACAGGGGGCGGTCAGCCCCAGCATTTT; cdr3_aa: CASSSTGGGQPQHF
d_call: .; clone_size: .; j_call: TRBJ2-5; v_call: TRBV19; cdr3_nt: TGTGCCAGTCGGTCGGCACCGCGGGAGACCCAGTACTTC; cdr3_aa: CASRSAPRETQYF
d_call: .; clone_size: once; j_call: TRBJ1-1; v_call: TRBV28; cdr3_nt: TGTGCCAGCAGTTTGGGTCAGAGACTCATGAACACTGAAGCTTTCTTT; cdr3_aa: CASSLGQRLMNTEAFF
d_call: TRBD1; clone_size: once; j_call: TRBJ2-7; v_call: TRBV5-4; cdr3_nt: TGTGCCAGCACCCCGGAAGGGGGCGAGTGGTACGAGCAGTACTTC; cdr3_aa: CASTPEGGEWYEQYF
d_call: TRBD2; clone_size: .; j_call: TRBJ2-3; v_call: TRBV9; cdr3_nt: TGTGCCAGCAGCGTAGAACCCCTAGCGGGGGGAGATACGCAGTATTTT; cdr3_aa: CASSVEPLAGGDTQYF
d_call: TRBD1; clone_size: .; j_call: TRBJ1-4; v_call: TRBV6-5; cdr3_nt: TGTGCCAGCAGACCAGGACAGGGAGGAGAAAAACTGTTTTTT; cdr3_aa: CASRPGQGGEKLFF
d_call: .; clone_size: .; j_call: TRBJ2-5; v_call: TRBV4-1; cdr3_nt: TGCGCCAGCAGTCAGACAGGTTTGGTCACAGAGACCCAGTACTTC; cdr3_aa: CASSQTGLVTETQYF
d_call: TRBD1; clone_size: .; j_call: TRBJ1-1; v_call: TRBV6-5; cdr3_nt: TGTGCCAGCAGTTACTTTACAGGGGGCACTGAAGCTTTCTTT; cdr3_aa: CASSYFTGGTEAFF
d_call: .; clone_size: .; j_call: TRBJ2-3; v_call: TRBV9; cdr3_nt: TGTGCCAGCAGCGGCGAGATTAGCACAGATACGCAGTATTTT; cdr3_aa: CASSGEISTDTQYF
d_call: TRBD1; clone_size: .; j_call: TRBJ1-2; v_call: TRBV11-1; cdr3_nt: TGTGCCAGCAGCACGGGACAGGACTATGGCTACACCTTC; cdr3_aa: CASSTGQDYGYTF
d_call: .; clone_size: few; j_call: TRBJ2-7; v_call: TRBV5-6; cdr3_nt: TGTGCCAGCAGCCGTCAGCGCTCCTACGAGCAGTACTTC; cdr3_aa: CASSRQRSYEQYF
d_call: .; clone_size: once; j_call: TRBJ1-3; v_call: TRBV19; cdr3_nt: TGTGCCAGTAGTATAGGTTACGGCTCTGGAAACACCATATATTTT; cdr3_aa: CASSIGYGSGNTIYF
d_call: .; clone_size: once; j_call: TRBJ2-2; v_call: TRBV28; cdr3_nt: TGTGCCAGCAGTTTATTGGGGGGGAACACCGGGGAGCTGTTTTTT; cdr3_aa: CASSLLGGNTGELFF
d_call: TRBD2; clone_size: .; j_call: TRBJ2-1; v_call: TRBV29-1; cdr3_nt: TGCAGCGTTGGTCTACTAGCGGGGGGCCGGGATGAGCAGTTCTTC; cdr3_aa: CSVGLLAGGRDEQFF
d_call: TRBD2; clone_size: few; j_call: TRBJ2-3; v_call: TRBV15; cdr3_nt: TGTGCCACCAGCAGAGAGCGGGGGGGCCCAGATACGCAGTATTTT; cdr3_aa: CATSRERGGPDTQYF